Each of the 31 T cell receptor beta chains below was sequenced from the same sample in a study of human T cells and chemical hapten exposure. A single record per CDR3 protein comes from TCRdb applying MiXCR to the RACE reads. The sample carries about 71,000 distinct CDR3 sequences, around 10% recorded once. As for time point: patch test 3, about 24 weeks after DPC sensitization. This sample's treatment: therapeutic diphenylcyclopropenone sensitization with weekly scalp DPC. Sequenced material: whole blood, taken in connection with sensitization to the hapten diphenylcyclopropenone (DPC). These receptors came from a woman in her fifties or sixties with alopecia areata. Some clones in this sample may be carry-over from other donors' samples.

Concerning this clonotype itself: An end of the junction differs from the germline gene, which may be a read error. The chain joins TRBV18 to TRBJ2-3, with D possibly matching TRBD2 (6 bases). CDR1 is KGHSH, CDR2 LQKENI, per germline. There are 14 residues in the CDR3. CDR3 coding DNA: TGTACCAGCTCACCCGGGGGAAGGACAGATACGCAGTATTTT. This translates into CTSSPGGRTDTQYF.

The chain couples TRBV12-3 or TRBV12-4 to TRBJ1-2; D is unclear. This CDR3 is 13 amino acids long. The V and J ends lost 7 bases and 6 bases respectively, with 15 bases between them. In DNA, the CDR3 is TGTGCCAGCAAGTCCATGCTATTGCATGGCTACACCTTC. As protein: CASKSMLLHGYTF.

This chain joins TRBV7-2 and TRBJ1-6; 8 bases align to TRBD1. Germline trimming cut 4 bases from V and 2 bases from J; bases unmatched to any gene: 4. Germline V gene data show CDR1 as SGHTA and CDR2 as FQGNSA. CDR3 length: 16 amino acids. The CDR3 region is CASSSRTGPYNSPLHF. In nucleotides, the CDR3 is TGTGCCAGCAGCTCGAGGACAGGGCCCTATAATTCACCCCTCCACTTT.

The chain joins TRBV27 to TRBJ2-5, with TRBD2 identical over 9 bases. CDR3 length: 17 residues. J lost 3 bases, V lost 5 bases, and 13 bases had no gene match. Germline V gene data show CDR1 as MNHEY and CDR2 as SMNVEV (reference sequence). The chain's CDR3 is CASSPFRTSDNKETQYF. DNA of the CDR3: TGTGCCAGCAGTCCCTTTCGGACTAGCGACAATAAAGAGACCCAGTACTTC.

This chain uses TRBV27 with TRBJ2-1; 10 nucleotides agree with TRBD2. CDR1 and CDR2 (germline): MNHEY, SMNVEV (reference sequence). This CDR3 region has 16 residues. Germline trimming cut 0 bases from V and 4 bases from J; bases unmatched to any gene: 3. CDR3 coding DNA: TGTGCCAGCAGTTTATCTAGCGGGGGGCATTACAATGAGCAGTTCTTC. Amino acid sequence: CASSLSSGGHYNEQFF.

This clonotype was detected ten times or more. The rearrangement uses TRBV6-5 and TRBJ2-7; D gene unclear. CDR3 length: 11 residues. Germline V lookup: CDR1 MNHEY, CDR2 SVGAGI. The V gene lost 6 bases and the J gene lost 2 bases, with 5 bases spanning the gap. As DNA, the CDR3 is TGTGCCAGCAGCGGCACCTACGAGCAGTACTTC. Translating gives CASSGTYEQYF.

This clonotype was seen many times. The gene calls are TRBV6-4 and TRBJ1-1; D ambiguous. This CDR3 spans 18 amino acids. Germline CDR1 and CDR2: MRHNA and SNTAGT. The V gene lost 2 bases and the J gene lost 0 bases, with 19 bases spanning the gap. The CDR3 DNA reads as TGTGCCAGCAGTGACCCGAGACCCCATGGACGTTTGAACACTGAAGCTTTCTTT. This sequence encodes CASSDPRPHGRLNTEAFF.

The rearrangement uses TRBV5-5 and TRBJ1-1; no clear D gene. V was shortened by 3 bases and J by 9 bases, with 24 bases between the two germline ends. Per germline, CDR1 SGHKS and CDR2 YYEKEE (reference sequence). The length of the CDR3 is 16 residues. The CDR3 here is CASSSPSSEVQRKAFF. The CDR3 coding sequence is TGTGCCAGCAGCTCACCATCCTCAGAAGTACAGCGTAAAGCTTTCTTT.

The chain links TRBV2 to TRBJ2-7, with 7 bases fitting TRBD1. Trimming took 3 bases from V and 6 from J; bases not matched to a gene: 8. The CDR3 spans 14 residues. From germline, CDR1 is SNHLY and CDR2 FYNNEI. Here the CDR3 DNA reads TGTGCCAGCAGTGAGGACAGGCCCCTCTCCGAGCAGTACTTC. Its protein is CASSEDRPLSEQYF. The whole variable domain, remainder taken from reference TRBV2 and TRBJ2-7, is EPEVTQTPSHQVTQMGQEVILRCVPISNHLYFYWYRQILGQKVEFLVSFYNNEISEKSEIFDDQFSVERPDGSNFTLKIRSTKLEDSAMYFCASSEDRPLSEQYFGPGTRLTVT.

V usage is TRBV28 and J usage is TRBJ1-2, with unresolved D. Trimming pared 3 bases from V and 5 bases from J, leaving 13 bases between. Germline CDR1 is MDHEN and CDR2 is SYDVKM. CDR3 size: 14 residues. The CDR3 region is CASSFSRFRYGYTF. The DNA for the CDR3 is TGTGCCAGCAGTTTCTCCCGGTTTCGATATGGCTACACCTTC.

In nucleotides, the CDR3 is TGTGCCAGCAGCACCCGTGTGGCCCAGTACTTC. Its translation: CASSTRVAQYF. V usage is TRBV28 and J usage is TRBJ2-5; D call uncertain. Germline V gives CDR1 MDHEN, CDR2 SYDVKM. Trimming removed 6 bases at V and 9 bases at J, with 11 bases between. The CDR3 contains 11 residues. Full variable domain (rest looked up from reference TRBV28 and TRBJ2-5): DVKVTQSSRYLVKRTGEKVFLECVQDMDHENMFWYRQDPGLGLRLIYFSYDVKMKEKGDIPEGYSVSREKKERFSLILESASTNQTSMYLCASSTRVAQYFGPGTRLLVL.

The V and J genes are TRBV7-6 and TRBJ2-2; possibly TRBD2 for D (6 bases). CDR3 length: 14 residues. Germline V gene sequence: CDR1 SGHVS, CDR2 FNYEAQ. V was shortened by 1 base and J by 6 bases, with 9 bases between the two germline ends. The CDR3, as DNA: TGTGCCAGCAGCTTAGAGACTAGATCCGGGGAGCTGTTTTTT. Protein product: CASSLETRSGELFF.

This clonotype was detected ten times or more. The chain recombines TRBV18 with TRBJ2-1; TRBD2 aligns across 11 bases. This CDR3 region has 17 residues. Germline V lookup: CDR1 KGHSH, CDR2 LQKENI. The junction had 8 bases not matched to a gene; V was cut back by 0 bases and J by 7 bases. This CDR3 reads CASSPPSSGRSLNEQFF. In DNA, the CDR3 is TGTGCCAGCTCACCACCTTCTAGCGGGAGGAGTCTAAATGAGCAGTTCTTC.

This clonotype was seen a few times. CDR3 DNA sequence: TGTGCCAGCTGCGCGGAGAACACTGAAGCTTTCTTT. Encoded protein: CASCAENTEAFF. The chain couples TRBV12-3 or TRBV12-4 to TRBJ1-1; no clear D. V lost 8 bases to trimming and J lost 1 base, with 8 bases between them. CDR3 length equals 12 residues.

This clonotype was found a few times. The V and J genes are TRBV7-9 and TRBJ1-1; D is uncertain. V dropped 5 bases and J dropped 1 base, with 11 bases sitting between them. This CDR3 is 14 amino acids long. Germline-derived CDR1 and CDR2 are SEHNR and FQNEAQ (reference sequence). The CDR3 protein is CASSPPWKNTEAFF. The DNA for the CDR3 is TGTGCCAGCAGCCCCCCCTGGAAGAACACTGAAGCTTTCTTT.

Many counts were recorded for this clonotype. The rearrangement links TRBV4-1 to TRBJ2-1; possibly TRBD1 for D (6 bases). The germline V gene has CDR1 MGHRA and CDR2 YSYEKL. The V and J ends lost 4 bases and 0 bases respectively, with 13 bases between them. The CDR3 covers 16 residues. CDR3 nucleotides: TGCGCCAGCAGCCCCACCCGACAGGACTCCTACAATGAGCAGTTCTTC. Translating gives CASSPTRQDSYNEQFF.

This clonotype was seen only a few times. The chain links TRBV11-2 to TRBJ2-3; 8 positions match TRBD2. The CDR3 spans 18 residues. J lost 4 bases, V lost 5 bases, and 17 bases had no gene match. Looked up from germline, CDR1 is SGHAT and CDR2 is FQNNGV. The CDR3 coding sequence is TGTGCCAGCAGCCCCCGGAAGACTAGCGCTCCCCTCGCAGATACGCAGTATTTT. This translates into CASSPRKTSAPLADTQYF.

The gene calls are TRBV5-8 and TRBJ2-2; 8 nucleotides agree with TRBD2. Per germline, CDR1 SGHTS and CDR2 YDEGEE. This CDR3 has 15 amino acids. The V gene end was trimmed by 4 bases and the J gene end by 5 bases; junction bases not matched to a gene: 7. CDR3 sequence (DNA): TGTGCCAGCAGCATTAGCGGGACCCGTACCGGGGAGCTGTTTTTT. It codes for CASSISGTRTGELFF.

The chain couples TRBV6-5 to TRBJ1-2; tentatively, D is TRBD1 (5 bases). This CDR3 is 13 amino acids long. Germline CDR1 reads MNHEY; CDR2 reads SVGAGI. V gave up 3 bases and J gave up 2 bases, with 7 bases separating them. CDR3 in amino acids: CASSYAGNYGYTF. For the CDR3, the DNA is TGTGCCAGCAGTTATGCAGGGAACTATGGCTACACCTTC.

CDR3 sequence: CASSTRSSGRYQETQYF. For the CDR3, the DNA is TGTGCCAGCAGCACGCGGTCTAGCGGGAGGTACCAAGAGACCCAGTACTTC. The chain recombines TRBV28 with TRBJ2-5; TRBD2 matches at 11 bases. Per germline, CDR1 MDHEN and CDR2 SYDVKM. Trimming at V came to 6 bases and at J to 0 bases, leaving 9 bases not matched to a gene. The CDR3 is 17 amino acids.

In this sample, this clonotype turned up a few times. This rearrangement joins TRBV7-9 to TRBJ2-7; D is possibly TRBD2 (6 bases). Germline loops: CDR1 SEHNR, CDR2 FQNEAQ (reference sequence). The CDR3 spans 14 residues. The ends were cut back, 6 bases at V and 2 bases at J, with 14 bases in the middle. The CDR3 reads CASSPRGSAYEQYF. CDR3 DNA: TGTGCCAGCAGTCCGCGGGGCAGCGCCTACGAGCAGTACTTC.

This clonotype has just a few counts. V and J are TRBV3-1 and TRBJ1-1; no clear D gene. Germline loops: CDR1 LGHDT, CDR2 YNNKEL (reference sequence). The CDR3 is made up of 17 amino acids. V was clipped by 0 bases and J by 2 bases, with 16 bases between them. CDR3 DNA sequence: TGTGCCAGCAGCCAAGATCTGGTAGGAGTGGGTAACACTGAAGCTTTCTTT. This encodes CASSQDLVGVGNTEAFF.

This clonotype was recorded a few times. The genes are TRBV28 and TRBJ1-5; TRBD1 matches 7 bases. The CDR3 is 14 amino acids. Germline CDR1 and CDR2: MDHEN and SYDVKM. Trimming cost V 6 bases and J 5 bases; bases outside gene matches: 7. CDR3 DNA sequence: TGTGCCAGCAGACTCAGACAGGGATATCAGCCCCAGCATTTT. Translated, it gives CASRLRQGYQPQHF. Together with reference TRBV28 and TRBJ1-5, the CDR3 gives the full variable domain: DVKVTQSSRYLVKRTGEKVFLECVQDMDHENMFWYRQDPGLGLRLIYFSYDVKMKEKGDIPEGYSVSREKKERFSLILESASTNQTSMYLCASRLRQGYQPQHFGDGTRLSIL.

This clonotype was counted many times. This chain links TRBV24-1 with TRBJ2-2, with a tentative D call TRBD1 (5 bases). The CDR3 runs 14 residues. Germline CDR1 reads KGHDR; CDR2 reads SFDVKD. With 4 bases removed from V and 0 bases from J, the gap between germline ends came to 5 bases. The CDR3 protein is CATSEGANTGELFF. The CDR3 DNA reads as TGTGCCACCAGTGAAGGGGCGAACACCGGGGAGCTGTTTTTT.

The chain uses TRBV10-1 and TRBJ1-2, with D possibly matching TRBD1 (5 bases). The CDR3 runs 13 residues. V dropped 6 bases and J dropped 3 bases, with 11 bases sitting between them. Germline values: CDR1 WNHNN, CDR2 SYGVQD (reference sequence). The CDR3: CASSPQGHYGYTF. For the CDR3, the DNA is TGCGCCAGCAGCCCCCAGGGACACTATGGCTACACCTTC.

There are a few counts of this clonotype. The J gene is TRBJ2-7, the V gene TRBV21-1; TRBD1 reflects the table's D call only, with no check against the DNA. TRBV21-1 is a pseudogene segment. The CDR3 has 15 residues. CDR3 DNA: TGTGCCAGCGCCCCTCTCAACAATTCGCCCTACGAGCAGTACTTC. Its translation: CASAPLNNSPYEQYF.

V gene TRBV11-2 combines with J gene TRBJ2-4; D remains unclear. The CDR3 is 15 amino acids. Germline V gives CDR1 SGHAT, CDR2 FQNNGV. V was trimmed by 7 bases and J by 0 bases, leaving 13 bases between them. The CDR3 coding sequence is TGTGCCAGCACCACCAGCCCACTAGCCAAAAACATTCAGTACTTC. Translation: CASTTSPLAKNIQYF. Full variable domain (outside the CDR3, taken from reference TRBV11-2 and TRBJ2-4): EAGVAQSPRYKIIEKRQSVAFWCNPISGHATLYWYQQILGQGPKLLIQFQNNGVVDDSQLPKDRFSAERLKGVDSTLKIQPAKLEDSAVYLCASTTSPLAKNIQYFGAGTRLSVL.

This clonotype came up many times. The V call is TRBV13, the J call TRBJ1-5; D is unclear. The V and J ends lost 0 bases and 4 bases respectively, with 7 bases between them. The CDR3 totals 14 residues. CDR1 is PRHDT and CDR2 is FYEKMQ in the germline V gene (reference sequence). CDR3 residues: CASSLGLINQPQHF. CDR3 DNA sequence: TGTGCCAGCAGCTTAGGACTGATAAATCAGCCCCAGCATTTT.

This clonotype was seen at least ten times. The rearrangement links TRBV27 to TRBJ1-6; possibly TRBD1 for D (5 bases). This CDR3 contains 14 residues. In germline, CDR1 is MNHEY, CDR2 SMNVEV (reference sequence). Trimming took 0 bases from V and 9 from J, leaving 9 bases between them. The CDR3 here is CASSLSGRPSPLHF. CDR3 nucleotides: TGTGCCAGCAGTTTATCGGGGCGGCCTTCACCCCTCCACTTT.

The chain has TRBV24-1 and TRBJ1-2; D call uncertain. Looked up from germline, CDR1 is KGHDR and CDR2 is SFDVKD. The CDR3 contains 13 residues. The V gene lost 3 bases and the J gene lost 2 bases, with 6 bases spanning the gap. The CDR3 spells CATSDSRNYGYTF. CDR3 nucleotides: TGTGCCACCAGTGATAGCAGGAACTATGGCTACACCTTC.

In its sample, this clonotype was seen once. A much more abundant neighbour one base away suggests this may be a read error. The chain joins TRBV9 to TRBJ2-1, with D perhaps matching TRBD2 (6 bases). CDR1 is SGDLS and CDR2 is YYNGEE in the germline V gene. This CDR3 has 14 residues. Here the CDR3 reads CASSVFLANNVQFF. The CDR3 bases are TGTGCCAGCAGCGTATTCCTAGCGAACAATGTGCAGTTCTTC.